Following are 24 T cell receptor beta chains from one sample sequenced in a study of cytomegalovirus exposure and HLA in healthy donors. The PCR made use of 60 Vbeta and 13 Jbeta primers. Profiling relied on immunoSEQ multiplex PCR, and the TCRdb table lists in-frame clones only, not all of them. The sample holds approximately 170,000 clones, 76% seen once. Sequenced: PBMCs. These receptors all stem from a female donor in good health and CMV-seronegative.

This clone was observed a single time. The genes are TRBV27 and TRBJ1-4; possibly TRBD1 for D (6 bases). V was pared by 2 bases and J by 2 bases, with 6 bases between. From germline, CDR1 is MNHEY and CDR2 SMNVEV (reference sequence). The length of the CDR3 is 14 residues. As DNA, the CDR3 is TGTGCCAGCAGTTTAGGGGGCACTAATGAAAAACTGTTTTTT. Encoded protein: CASSLGGTNEKLFF.

The chain has TRBV14 and TRBJ2-3, with unresolved D. Germline V lookup: CDR1 SGHDN, CDR2 FVKESK. The ends were cut back, 0 bases at V and 8 bases at J, with 9 bases in the middle. This CDR3 region has 13 residues. The CDR3 DNA is TGTGCCAGCAGCCAAGATTTGAGTGTTACGCAGTATTTT. This gives the protein CASSQDLSVTQYF. The full variable domain, its missing parts supplied by reference TRBV14 and TRBJ2-3, is EAGVTQFPSHSVIEKGQTVTLRCDPISGHDNLYWYRRVMGKEIKFLLHFVKESKQDESGMPNNRFLAERTGGTYSTLKVQPAELEDSGVYFCASSQDLSVTQYFGPGTRLTVL.

This chain joins TRBV5-6 and TRBJ2-2; 7 positions agree with TRBD2. The CDR3 covers 16 residues. J gave up 0 bases and V 4 bases, and 6 bases lay outside the gene matches. CDR1 is SGHDT and CDR2 is YYEEEE in the germline V gene. The CDR3 DNA follows: TGTGCCAGCAGCCCCTCGGGGGGAGCGAACACCGGGGAGCTGTTTTTT. It specifies CASSPSGGANTGELFF.

This clone was seen more than once but under ten times. The CDR3 region is CASRQTGTGAYEQYF. DNA for the CDR3: TGTGCCAGCAGGCAAACCGGGACAGGGGCCTACGAGCAGTACTTC. The rearrangement uses TRBV7-3 and TRBJ2-7; 10 nucleotides match TRBD1. The CDR3 is 15 residues long. Trimming removed 6 bases from V and 2 bases from J; junction bases left unmatched: 7. The germline V gene encodes CDR1 SGHTA and CDR2 FQGTGA.

V usage is TRBV6-5 and J usage is TRBJ2-7; 7 bases map to TRBD2. In germline, CDR1 is MNHEY, CDR2 SVGAGI. There are 14 residues in the CDR3. V dropped 11 bases and J dropped 2; count of bases not matched to a gene: 12. The CDR3 DNA is TGTGCCGCCCGCCCTGGGAGGGAGGCCTACGAGCAGTACTTC. Encoded protein: CAARPGREAYEQYF.

A single count supports this clone. The V call is TRBV6-1, the J call TRBJ2-7; D is uncertain. CDR1 is MNHNS and CDR2 is SASEGT in the germline V gene. This CDR3 has 13 amino acids. Trimming took 5 bases from V and 7 from J, leaving 15 bases between them. In DNA form, the CDR3 reads TGTGCCAGCAGTCCCCAAGCTTCAAGAGAGCAGTACTTC. Translating gives CASSPQASREQYF.

The chain links TRBV2 to TRBJ2-7; 8 bases align to TRBD2. In germline, CDR1 is SNHLY, CDR2 FYNNEI. J was trimmed by 4 bases and V by 6 bases; bases with no gene match: 11. The CDR3 is 15 residues long. CDR3: CASRVGGGAAYEQYF. The CDR3 DNA follows: TGTGCCAGCAGGGTCGGGGGGGGTGCGGCGTACGAGCAGTACTTC.

This CDR3 reads CASSQILAGVRSYNEQFF. CDR3 in DNA: TGCGCCAGCAGCCAGATACTAGCGGGAGTGAGGTCCTACAATGAGCAGTTCTTC. The gene calls are TRBV4-1 and TRBJ2-1, with TRBD2 matching over 11 bases. The J segment lost 1 base and the V segment lost 3 bases, leaving 8 bases of the junction unmatched. The CDR3 length is 18 residues. Germline loops: CDR1 MGHRA, CDR2 YSYEKL.

The V and J genes are TRBV5-6 and TRBJ2-3; D is possibly TRBD2 (5 bases). The CDR3 is made up of 14 amino acids. V was shortened by 4 bases and J by 4 bases, with 13 bases between the two germline ends. Germline V gene data show CDR1 as SGHDT and CDR2 as YYEEEE. CDR3 nucleotides: TGTGCCAGCAGCCCTGGCCTAGCTTCAGATACGCAGTATTTT. The encoded protein is CASSPGLASDTQYF.

The gene calls are TRBV7-9 and TRBJ2-1; D is possibly TRBD2 (6 bases). This CDR3 is built from 14 residues. Germline assignment: CDR1 SEHNR and CDR2 FQNEAQ (reference sequence). V was clipped by 5 bases and J by 9 bases, with 17 bases between them. The CDR3 loop is CASSVAAGNGEQFF. Here the CDR3 DNA reads TGTGCCAGCAGCGTTGCGGCGGGGAATGGTGAGCAGTTCTTC.

V and J are TRBV7-9 and TRBJ2-2; 7 positions agree with TRBD2. The J segment lost 0 bases and the V segment lost 4 bases, leaving 11 bases of the junction unmatched. The germline gives CDR1 SEHNR, CDR2 FQNEAQ (reference sequence). This CDR3 is 18 amino acids long. The DNA of the CDR3 is TGTGCCAGCAGCTCGGGGGGTCCCGGGACGGCGAACACCGGGGAGCTGTTTTTT. Translating gives CASSSGGPGTANTGELFF.

The chain couples TRBV10-3 to TRBJ1-5, with 10 bases aligning to TRBD1. The V gene end was trimmed by 4 bases and the J gene end by 7 bases; junction bases not matched to a gene: 7. This CDR3 contains 15 residues. Germline V gene data show CDR1 as ENHRY and CDR2 as SYGVKD. The CDR3 DNA is TGTGCCATCAGTGGTGGGACAGGGGCGGGACAGCCCCAGCATTTT. Translating gives CAISGGTGAGQPQHF.

Regarding this clone: The junction shows a germline mismatch at one end, possibly a read error. The chain employs TRBV7-7 and TRBJ2-1; 7 bases match TRBD2. CDR3 size: 17 residues. Looked up from germline, CDR1 is SSHAT and CDR2 is FNYEAQ (reference sequence). The CDR3 here is CASTTWSGAVLYNEQFF. In nucleotides, the CDR3 is TGTGCTAGCACCACGTGGAGCGGGGCTGTTCTATACAATGAGCAGTTCTTC.

The chain couples TRBV7-2 to TRBJ2-1, with TRBD1 identical over 9 bases. After removal of 2 bases from V and 4 bases from J, the junction contained 6 bases not matched to a gene. This CDR3 has 16 amino acids. The germline V gene encodes CDR1 SGHTA and CDR2 FQGNSA. CDR3 protein: CASSLIGQGNYNEQFF. The CDR3 region has the DNA TGTGCCAGCAGCTTAATCGGACAGGGGAATTACAATGAGCAGTTCTTC. Full variable domain (outside the CDR3, taken from reference TRBV7-2 and TRBJ2-1): GAGVSQSPSNKVTEKGKDVELRCDPISGHTALYWYRQSLGQGLEFLIYFQGNSAPDKSGLPSDRFSAERTGGSVSTLTIQRTQQEDSAVYLCASSLIGQGNYNEQFFGPGTRLTVL.

The chain has TRBV6-1 and TRBJ1-6; the D gene is possibly TRBD1 (5 bases). Per the germline V gene, CDR1 is MNHNS and CDR2 is SASEGT. V shed 6 bases and J shed 5 bases, with 14 bases lying between them. The CDR3 is 15 amino acids. CDR3 bases: TGTGCCAGCAGGGGGCAGGGCAATCATAATTCACCCCTCCACTTT. It yields the protein CASRGQGNHNSPLHF.

The chain links TRBV7-9 to TRBJ2-3, with 7 positions matching TRBD2. Germline V gene data show CDR1 as SEHNR and CDR2 as FQNEAQ (reference sequence). This CDR3 has 17 residues. The ends lost 0 bases at V and 6 bases at J; junction bases unmatched: 12. CDR3 residues: CASSLALLALQTDTQYF. DNA for the CDR3: TGTGCCAGCAGCTTAGCCCTACTAGCGCTCCAAACCGATACGCAGTATTTT. The full variable domain, in which reference TRBV7-9 and TRBJ2-3 provide the parts outside the CDR3, is DTGVSQNPRHKITKRGQNVTFRCDPISEHNRLYWYRQTLGQGPEFLTYFQNEAQLEKSRLLSDRFSAERPKGSFSTLEIQRTEQGDSAMYLCASSLALLALQTDTQYFGPGTRLTVL.

The chain links TRBV19 to TRBJ1-1; the D gene is possibly TRBD1 (6 bases). CDR1 LNHDA and CDR2 SQIVND come from the germline V gene (reference sequence). The V end lost 5 bases, the J end lost 4 bases, and 11 bases lay between the germline ends. CDR3 length: 13 residues. CDR3 in amino acids: CASSLQGVTEAFF. The DNA of the CDR3 is TGTGCCAGTAGTTTACAGGGAGTCACTGAAGCTTTCTTT.

The rearrangement joins TRBV18 to TRBJ2-2, with 7 bases that match TRBD2. The CDR3 is 14 amino acids. CDR1 KGHSH and CDR2 LQKENI come from the germline V gene. V shed 4 bases, J shed 9 bases, and the junction held 8 bases outside the gene matches. The chain's CDR3 is CASSLQRGHRELFF. The DNA for the CDR3 is TGTGCCAGCTCACTACAGCGGGGCCACCGGGAGCTGTTTTTT.

The chain links TRBV7-8 to TRBJ2-7; the D gene is possibly TRBD1 (5 bases). The V and J ends lost 5 bases and 3 bases respectively, with 11 bases between them. Germline V gives CDR1 SGHVS, CDR2 FQNEAQ. The CDR3 runs 13 residues. CDR3 region: CASSPGRGYEQYF. In DNA form, the CDR3 reads TGTGCCAGCAGCCCAGGAAGGGGCTACGAGCAGTACTTC.

The chain recombines TRBV7-2 with TRBJ1-5; maybe TRBD1 (5 bases). The V gene lost 1 base and the J gene lost 3 bases, with 10 bases spanning the gap. This CDR3 has 15 amino acids. Germline V gene data show CDR1 as SGHTA and CDR2 as FQGNSA. The CDR3 DNA is TGTGCCAGCAGCTTAGGCCAGGGTTACAATCAGCCCCAGCATTTT. Its translation: CASSLGQGYNQPQHF.

V usage is TRBV4-2 and J usage is TRBJ2-4, with 7 bases lining up with TRBD2. The CDR3 loop spans 17 amino acids. With 0 bases clipped from V and 3 bases from J, the junction kept 8 bases outside the gene matches. Germline assignment: CDR1 LGHNA and CDR2 YNFKEQ. CDR3 sequence (DNA): TGTGCCAGCAGCCAAGAGCCGGGGGGTGTAGGCAAAAACATTCAGTACTTC. This codes for CASSQEPGGVGKNIQYF.

The rearrangement uses TRBV21-1 and TRBJ2-5; the table's TRBD1 call for D was not verified on the DNA. TRBV21-1 is a recognized pseudogene. The CDR3 extends over 17 amino acids. CDR3 protein: CASSKGIWGQEKETQYF. CDR3 sequence (DNA): TGTGCCAGCAGCAAAGGGATCTGGGGACAGGAGAAAGAGACCCAGTACTTC.

This clone was detected only a few times. One end of the junction varies from germline; a read error may be responsible. The J gene is TRBJ2-1, the V gene TRBV7-7, with D maybe TRBD1 (5 bases). The CDR3 length is 13 residues. CDR1 is SSHAT, CDR2 FNYEAQ, per germline (reference sequence). This chain's CDR3 is CASSLRQYNEQFF. In DNA, the CDR3 is TGTGCTAGCAGCTTGAGACAGTACAATGAGCAGTTCTTC.

This clone has a handful of counts. The chain links TRBV28 to TRBJ2-7, with 8 bases identical to TRBD1. Germline V lookup: CDR1 MDHEN, CDR2 SYDVKM. This CDR3 region has 14 residues. The trim removed 7 bases at V and 0 bases at J, leaving 5 bases unmatched. The CDR3: CASKGQGLSYEQYF. CDR3 DNA: TGTGCCAGCAAAGGACAGGGACTCTCCTACGAGCAGTACTTC. Variable domain in full (rest from reference TRBV28 and TRBJ2-7): DVKVTQSSRYLVKRTGEKVFLECVQDMDHENMFWYRQDPGLGLRLIYFSYDVKMKEKGDIPEGYSVSREKKERFSLILESASTNQTSMYLCASKGQGLSYEQYFGPGTRLTVT.